The source of this T cell receptor beta chain is a study of blood T cell repertoires in COVID-19. Across the whole study: Researchers got acute and convalescent COVID-19 samples from the United States, Italy and Spain. In each case, the material was cDNA or gDNA derived from T cells, B-cell-depleted T cells, or PBMCs.

Patients at the Seattle site were enrolled during active infection and followed longitudinally. V dropped 3 bases and J dropped 5 bases, with 14 bases sitting between them. Germline V gene data show CDR1 as LNHDA and CDR2 as SQIVND (reference sequence). The CDR3 sequence is 14 residues long. Under the authors' procedure: Quantification of nucleated cells was approximated via reference gene primer amplification. Profiling relied on immunoSEQ multiplex PCR, and the TCRdb table lists in-frame clones only, not all of them. V and J calls and clone size are those listed in that table; D and trimming were worked out from the DNA. The repertoire includes roughly 280,000 clones, around 87% of them detected once, and over 5% sits in the top ten.

The chain carries TRBV19 and TRBJ2-7, with D tentatively TRBD2 (5 bases). Material: peripheral blood. This clonotype was sampled from a woman between 55 and 75 years old with COVID-19, enrolled during active disease. In DNA form, the CDR3 reads TGTGCCAGTAGTATCGGAACCTGGCGGGACGAGCAGTACTTC. It is translated as CASSIGTWRDEQYF.